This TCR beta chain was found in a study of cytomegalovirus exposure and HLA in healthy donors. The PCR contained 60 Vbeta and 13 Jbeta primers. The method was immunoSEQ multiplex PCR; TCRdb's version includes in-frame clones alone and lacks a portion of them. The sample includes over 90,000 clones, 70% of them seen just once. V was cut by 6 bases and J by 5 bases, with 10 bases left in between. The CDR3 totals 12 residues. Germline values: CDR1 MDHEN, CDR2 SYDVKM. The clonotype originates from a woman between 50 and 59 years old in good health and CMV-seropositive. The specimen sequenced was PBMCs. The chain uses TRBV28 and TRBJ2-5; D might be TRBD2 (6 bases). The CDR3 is CASRRGGETQYF. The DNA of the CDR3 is TGTGCCAGCAGAAGAGGAGGGGAGACCCAGTACTTC.